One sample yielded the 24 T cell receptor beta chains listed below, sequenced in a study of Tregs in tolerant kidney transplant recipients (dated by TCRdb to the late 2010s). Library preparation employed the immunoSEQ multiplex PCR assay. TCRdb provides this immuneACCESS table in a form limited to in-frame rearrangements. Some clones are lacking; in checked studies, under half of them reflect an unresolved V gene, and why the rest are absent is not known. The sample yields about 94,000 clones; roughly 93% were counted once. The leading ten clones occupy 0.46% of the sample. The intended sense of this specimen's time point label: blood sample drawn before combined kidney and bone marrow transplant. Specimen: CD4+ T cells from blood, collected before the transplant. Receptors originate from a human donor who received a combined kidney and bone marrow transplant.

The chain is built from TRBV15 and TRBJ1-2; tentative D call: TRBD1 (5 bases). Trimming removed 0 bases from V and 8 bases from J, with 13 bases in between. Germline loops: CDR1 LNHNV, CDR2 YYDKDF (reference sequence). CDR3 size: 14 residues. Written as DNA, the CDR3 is TGTGCCACCAGCAGAGAGAGCAGGGCGTTCGGCTACACCTTC. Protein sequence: CATSRESRAFGYTF. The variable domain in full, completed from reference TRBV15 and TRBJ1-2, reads DAMVIQNPRYQVTQFGKPVTLSCSQTLNHNVMYWYQQKSSQAPKLLFHYYDKDFNNEADTPDNFQSRRPNTSFCFLDIRSPGLGDTAMYLCATSRESRAFGYTFGSGTRLTVV.

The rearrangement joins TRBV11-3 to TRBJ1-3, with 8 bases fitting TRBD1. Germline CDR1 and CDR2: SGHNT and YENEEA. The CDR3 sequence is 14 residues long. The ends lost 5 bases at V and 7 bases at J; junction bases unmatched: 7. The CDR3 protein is CASSPRTGWNTIYF. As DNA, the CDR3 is TGTGCCAGCAGCCCCCGGACAGGGTGGAACACCATATATTTT.

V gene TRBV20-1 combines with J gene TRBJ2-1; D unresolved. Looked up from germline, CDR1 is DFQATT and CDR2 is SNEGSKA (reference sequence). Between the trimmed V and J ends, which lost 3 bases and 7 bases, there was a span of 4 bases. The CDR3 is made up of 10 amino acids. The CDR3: CSASMNEQFF. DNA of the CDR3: TGCAGTGCTAGTATGAATGAGCAGTTCTTC.

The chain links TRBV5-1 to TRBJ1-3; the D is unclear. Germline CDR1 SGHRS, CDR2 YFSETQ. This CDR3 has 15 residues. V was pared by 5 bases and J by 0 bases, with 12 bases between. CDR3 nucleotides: TGCGCCAGCAGGCAAACAAGTACCTCTGGAAACACCATATATTTT. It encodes CASRQTSTSGNTIYF.

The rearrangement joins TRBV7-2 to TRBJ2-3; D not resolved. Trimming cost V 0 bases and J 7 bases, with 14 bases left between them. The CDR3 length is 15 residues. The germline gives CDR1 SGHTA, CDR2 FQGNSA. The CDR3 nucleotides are TGTGCCAGCAGCTTAGCGGTATGGCAAACCTATACGCAGTATTTT. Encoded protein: CASSLAVWQTYTQYF.

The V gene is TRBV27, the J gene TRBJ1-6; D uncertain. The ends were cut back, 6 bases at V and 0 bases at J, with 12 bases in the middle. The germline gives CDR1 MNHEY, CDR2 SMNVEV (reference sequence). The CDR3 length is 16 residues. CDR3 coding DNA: TGTGCCAGCAGGGACCCCGGGAGCTCCTATAATTCACCCCTCCACTTT. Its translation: CASRDPGSSYNSPLHF.

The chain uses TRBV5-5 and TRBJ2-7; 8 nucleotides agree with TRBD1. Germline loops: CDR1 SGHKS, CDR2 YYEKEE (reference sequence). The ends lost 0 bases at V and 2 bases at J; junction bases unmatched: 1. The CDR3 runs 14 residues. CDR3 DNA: TGTGCCAGCAGCTTGGACAGGGGGGCCTACGAGCAGTACTTC. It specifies CASSLDRGAYEQYF.

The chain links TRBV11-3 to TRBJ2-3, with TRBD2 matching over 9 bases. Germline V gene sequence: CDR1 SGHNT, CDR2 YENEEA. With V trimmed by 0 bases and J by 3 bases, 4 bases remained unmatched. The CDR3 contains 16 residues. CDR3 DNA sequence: TGTGCCAGCAGCTTAGACCCCAGCGGGAGGACAGATACGCAGTATTTT. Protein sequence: CASSLDPSGRTDTQYF.

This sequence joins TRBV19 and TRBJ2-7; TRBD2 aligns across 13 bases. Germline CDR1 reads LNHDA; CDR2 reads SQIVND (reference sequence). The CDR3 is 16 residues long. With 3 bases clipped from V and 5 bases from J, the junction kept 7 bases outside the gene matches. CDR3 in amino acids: CASSMRTSGRRNEQYF. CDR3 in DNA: TGTGCCAGTAGTATGCGGACTAGCGGGAGAAGAAACGAGCAGTACTTC.

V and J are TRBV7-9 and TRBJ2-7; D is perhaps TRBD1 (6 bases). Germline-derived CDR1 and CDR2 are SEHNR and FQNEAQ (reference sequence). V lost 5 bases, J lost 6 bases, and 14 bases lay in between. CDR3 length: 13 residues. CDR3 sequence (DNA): TGTGCCAGCAGCCTTTACCAGGGGACCGAGCAGTACTTC. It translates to CASSLYQGTEQYF.

CDR3 DNA sequence: TGTGCCAGCAGCTTTCTCAGGGATCTGTATGGCTACACCTTC. Protein sequence: CASSFLRDLYGYTF. The gene calls are TRBV5-6 and TRBJ1-2; a possible D gene is TRBD1 (5 bases). The CDR3 covers 14 residues. Germline CDR1 is SGHDT and CDR2 is YYEEEE. The V and J ends lost 2 bases and 5 bases respectively, with 13 bases between them.

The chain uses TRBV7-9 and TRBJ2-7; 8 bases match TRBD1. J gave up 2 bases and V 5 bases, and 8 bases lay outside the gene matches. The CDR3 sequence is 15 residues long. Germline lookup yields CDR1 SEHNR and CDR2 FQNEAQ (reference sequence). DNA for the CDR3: TGTGCCAGCAGCCGCCTCGGACAGGGCCCCTACGAGCAGTACTTC. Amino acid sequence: CASSRLGQGPYEQYF.

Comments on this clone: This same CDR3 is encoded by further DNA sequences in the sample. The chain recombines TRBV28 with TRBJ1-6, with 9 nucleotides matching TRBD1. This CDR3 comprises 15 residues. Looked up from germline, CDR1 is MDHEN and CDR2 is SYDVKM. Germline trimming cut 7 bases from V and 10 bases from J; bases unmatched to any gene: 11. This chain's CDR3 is CASTSSGTGNSPLHF. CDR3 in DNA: TGTGCCAGCACCTCCAGCGGGACAGGGAACTCACCCCTCCACTTT.

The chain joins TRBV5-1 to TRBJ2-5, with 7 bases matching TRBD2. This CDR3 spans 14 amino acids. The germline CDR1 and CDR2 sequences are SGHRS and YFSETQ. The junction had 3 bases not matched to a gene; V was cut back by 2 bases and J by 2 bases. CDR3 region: CASSFPGGQETQYF. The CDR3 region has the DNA TGCGCCAGCAGCTTCCCGGGGGGACAAGAGACCCAGTACTTC. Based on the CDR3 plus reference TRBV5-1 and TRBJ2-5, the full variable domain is KAGVTQTPRYLIKTRGQQVTLSCSPISGHRSVSWYQQTPGQGLQFLFEYFSETQRNKGNFPGRFSGRQFSNSRSEMNVSTLELGDSALYLCASSFPGGQETQYFGPGTRLLVL.

The DNA for the CDR3 is TGTGCCAGCAGCTTGGGTGCTTTGGGAGCTAACTATGGCTACACCTTC. This sequence encodes CASSLGALGANYGYTF. The genes are TRBV5-6 and TRBJ1-2, with no clear D. This CDR3 comprises 16 residues. V was clipped by 0 bases and J by 0 bases, with 12 bases between them. CDR1 and CDR2 (germline): SGHDT, YYEEEE.

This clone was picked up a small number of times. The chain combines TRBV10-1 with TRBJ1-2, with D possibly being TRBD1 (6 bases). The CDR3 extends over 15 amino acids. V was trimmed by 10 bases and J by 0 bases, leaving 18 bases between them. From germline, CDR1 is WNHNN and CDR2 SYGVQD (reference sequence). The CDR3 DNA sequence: TGCGCCACCGAACCAAGACAGGAACCTAACTATGGCTACACCTTC. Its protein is CATEPRQEPNYGYTF.

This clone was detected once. The CDR3 loop reads CASSAVQGGYTEAFF. In nucleotides, the CDR3 is TGTGCCAGCAGCGCCGTACAGGGAGGGTACACTGAAGCTTTCTTT. The chain employs TRBV9 and TRBJ1-1; perhaps TRBD1 as D (6 bases). Germline CDR1 reads SGDLS; CDR2 reads YYNGEE. V was shortened by 3 bases and J by 3 bases, with 15 bases between the two germline ends. The CDR3 length is 15 residues.

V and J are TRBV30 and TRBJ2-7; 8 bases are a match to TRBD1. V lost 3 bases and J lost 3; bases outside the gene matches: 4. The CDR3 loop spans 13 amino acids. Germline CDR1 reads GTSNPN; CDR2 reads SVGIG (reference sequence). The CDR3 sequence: CAWRNRGNYEQYF. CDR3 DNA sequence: TGTGCCTGGAGGAACAGGGGGAACTACGAGCAGTACTTC.

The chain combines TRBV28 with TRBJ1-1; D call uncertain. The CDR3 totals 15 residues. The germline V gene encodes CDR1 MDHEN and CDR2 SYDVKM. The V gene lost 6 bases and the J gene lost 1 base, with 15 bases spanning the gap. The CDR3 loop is CASRYGWQKNTEAFF. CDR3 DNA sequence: TGTGCCAGCAGATACGGGTGGCAGAAGAACACTGAAGCTTTCTTT.

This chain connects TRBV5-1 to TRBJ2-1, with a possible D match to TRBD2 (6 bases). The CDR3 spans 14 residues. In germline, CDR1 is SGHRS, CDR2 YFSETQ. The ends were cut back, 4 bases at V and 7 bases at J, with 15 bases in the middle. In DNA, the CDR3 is TGCGCCAGCAGCCTCCTTGGGACTGAGAATGAGCAGTTCTTC. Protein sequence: CASSLLGTENEQFF.

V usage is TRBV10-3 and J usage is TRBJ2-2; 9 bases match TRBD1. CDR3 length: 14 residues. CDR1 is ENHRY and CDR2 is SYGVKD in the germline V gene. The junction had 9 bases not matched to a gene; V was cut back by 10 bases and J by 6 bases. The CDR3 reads CASTPGQGPGELFF. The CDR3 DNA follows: TGTGCCAGTACACCGGGACAGGGTCCCGGGGAGCTGTTTTTT.

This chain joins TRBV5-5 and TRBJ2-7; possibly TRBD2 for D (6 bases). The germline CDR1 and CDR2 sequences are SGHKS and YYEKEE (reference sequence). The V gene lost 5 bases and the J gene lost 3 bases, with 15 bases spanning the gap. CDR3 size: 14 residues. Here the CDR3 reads CASSLVEGVYEQYF. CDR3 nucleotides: TGTGCCAGCAGTCTGGTGGAGGGAGTCTACGAGCAGTACTTC.

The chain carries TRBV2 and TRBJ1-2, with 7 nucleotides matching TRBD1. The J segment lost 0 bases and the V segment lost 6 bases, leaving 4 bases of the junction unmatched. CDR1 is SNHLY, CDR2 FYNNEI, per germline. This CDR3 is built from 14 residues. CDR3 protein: CASRTGKANYGYTF. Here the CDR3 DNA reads TGTGCCAGCAGGACAGGGAAAGCTAACTATGGCTACACCTTC.

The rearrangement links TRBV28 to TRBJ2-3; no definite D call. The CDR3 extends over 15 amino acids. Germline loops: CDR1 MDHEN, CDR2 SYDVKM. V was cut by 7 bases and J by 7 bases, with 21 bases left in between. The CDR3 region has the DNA TGTGCCAGCAACTCTCCGAGAAACCAGACTCATACGCAGTATTTT. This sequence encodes CASNSPRNQTHTQYF.